This T cell receptor (beta chain) was identified in a study of patients and donors after allogeneic stem cell transplantation. The V gene lost 4 bases and the J gene lost 1 base, with 16 bases spanning the gap. The CDR3 contains 16 residues. Germline V CDR1 and CDR2: MNHEY, SMNVEV (reference sequence). TCRdb used MiXCR to reprocess the RT-PCR reads, holding one entry per CDR3 protein. The sample yields 85,000 to 90,000 distinct CDR3 sequences, approximately 49% seen once. The sequenced sample consisted of blood, either unsorted or a sorted T cell fraction (not recorded which). The chain uses TRBV27 and TRBJ2-5, with D possibly matching TRBD2 (6 bases). The sequence was obtained from a human donor who was either an allogeneic HSCT recipient or a stem cell or donor lymphocyte infusion donor (not recorded which). It is not recorded whose cells these are; they may come from a transplant donor. The CDR3 protein is CASSSNSGLLQETQYF. The CDR3 nucleotides read TGTGCCAGCAGTTCGAACTCCGGACTACTCCAAGAGACCCAGTACTTC.